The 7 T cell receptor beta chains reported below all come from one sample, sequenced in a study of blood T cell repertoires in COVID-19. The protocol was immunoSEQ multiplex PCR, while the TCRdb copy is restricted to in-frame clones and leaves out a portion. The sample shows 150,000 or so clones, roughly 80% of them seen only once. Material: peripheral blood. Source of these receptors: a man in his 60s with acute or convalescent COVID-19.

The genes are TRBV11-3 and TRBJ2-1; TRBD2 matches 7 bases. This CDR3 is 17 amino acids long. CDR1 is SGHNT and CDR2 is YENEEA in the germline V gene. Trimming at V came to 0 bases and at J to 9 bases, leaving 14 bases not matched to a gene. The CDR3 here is CASSLEVTSLSGVEQFF. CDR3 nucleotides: TGTGCCAGCAGCTTAGAGGTGACTAGCTTATCTGGTGTTGAGCAGTTCTTC.

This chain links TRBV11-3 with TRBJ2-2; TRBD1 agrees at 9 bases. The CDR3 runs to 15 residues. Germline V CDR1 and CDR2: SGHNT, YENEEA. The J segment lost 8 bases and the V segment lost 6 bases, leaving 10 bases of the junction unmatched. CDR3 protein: CASSHDRGNLGELFF. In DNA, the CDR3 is TGTGCCAGCAGTCACGACAGGGGGAATCTTGGGGAGCTGTTTTTT. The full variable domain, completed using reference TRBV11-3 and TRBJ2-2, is EAGVVQSPRYKIIEKKQPVAFWCNPISGHNTLYWYLQNLGQGPELLIRYENEEAVDDSQLPKDRFSAERLKGVDSTLKIQPAELGDSAVYLCASSHDRGNLGELFFGEGSRLTVL.

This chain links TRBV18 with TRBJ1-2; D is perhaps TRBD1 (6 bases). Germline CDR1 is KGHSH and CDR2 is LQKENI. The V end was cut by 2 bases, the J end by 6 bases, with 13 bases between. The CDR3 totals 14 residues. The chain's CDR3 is CASSPEQGVHGYTF. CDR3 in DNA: TGTGCCAGCTCACCAGAACAGGGAGTCCATGGCTACACCTTC.

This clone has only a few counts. CDR3 amino acids: CASSPWTVNEQFF. In DNA, the CDR3 is TGTGCCAGCAGTCCCTGGACAGTCAATGAGCAGTTCTTC. The chain employs TRBV7-9 and TRBJ2-1, with D possibly being TRBD1 (6 bases). Germline loops: CDR1 SEHNR, CDR2 FQNEAQ (reference sequence). The CDR3 extends over 13 amino acids. Trimming cost V 6 bases and J 6 bases, with 12 bases left between them.

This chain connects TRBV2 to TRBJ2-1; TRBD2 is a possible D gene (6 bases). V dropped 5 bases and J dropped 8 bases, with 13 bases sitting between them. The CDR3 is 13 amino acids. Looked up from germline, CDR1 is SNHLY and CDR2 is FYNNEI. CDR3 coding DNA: TGTGCCAGCAGTACCGCGGGATTCCATGAGCAGTTCTTC. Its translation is CASSTAGFHEQFF.

CDR3 nucleotide sequence: TGTGCCAGTAGTATCAGGGCTGGGGCCAACGTCCTGACTTTC. This gives the protein CASSIRAGANVLTF. This chain links TRBV19 with TRBJ2-6; D possibly corresponds to TRBD1 (5 bases). The CDR3 length is 14 residues. Looked up from germline, CDR1 is LNHDA and CDR2 is SQIVND (reference sequence). The V gene lost 3 bases and the J gene lost 2 bases, with 5 bases spanning the gap.

The CDR3 DNA is TGTGCCCACGAGATAAGCTCTGGAAACACCATATATTTT. Protein sequence: CAHEISSGNTIYF. This sequence joins TRBV30 and TRBJ1-3, with D uncertain. The germline V and J ends were trimmed by 8 bases and 0 bases, with 11 bases remaining between them. Germline CDR1 is GTSNPN and CDR2 is SVGIG (reference sequence). The length of the CDR3 is 13 residues.